This TCR beta chain originates from a study of spatial heterogeneity in lung cancer. Study summary: The library had UMIs, and each TCR and UMI pair averaged more than ten raw reads.

Time point of the sample: sample taken at primary tumor resection. Sequencing of whole RNA from tumor, nontumor lung or frozen PBMC involved no sorting. This clonotype has ten or more counts. TCR cDNA molecules each carried a unique molecular identifier. Each CDR3 protein is one row after TCRdb ran MiXCR on the 5' RACE reads. The table has a few thousand distinct CDR3 sequences, about 20% seen once. The sample in question was normal lung tissue next to the tumor, obtained at surgery. This TCR derives from a female donor with early-stage non-small cell lung cancer.

The CDR3, as DNA: TGTGCCAGCAGCAAAGAGGGGACAGGCCCTTACAATGAGCAGTTCTTC. This gives the protein CASSKEGTGPYNEQFF. This chain joins TRBV21-1 and TRBJ2-1; TRBD1, the table's D call, lacks a check against the DNA. TRBV21-1 is a recognized pseudogene. This CDR3 has 16 amino acids.